This T cell receptor (beta chain) was profiled in a study of cytomegalovirus exposure and HLA in healthy donors. Researchers ran the PCR with 60 Vbeta and 13 Jbeta primers. Here immunoSEQ multiplex PCR was the method, and the copy in TCRdb shows in-frame clones only, minus some. This sample has 77,000 or so clones, with 80% to 90% found just once. Concerning this clone: The target antigen is unknown.

Overall study results and limits: Later genetic work tied a missense DCLRE1C variant to beta-chain V and J trimming. Earlier results showed most TCR beta V segments being productive about 87% or about 30% of the time. Serostatus for CMV was the only available immune exposure information.

CDR3 length: 15 residues. The V end was cut by 2 bases, the J end by 7 bases, with 14 bases between. Germline CDR1 reads MGHRA; CDR2 reads YSYEKL. This receptor was taken from a man aged 65-85 years in good health and CMV-seropositive. The chain couples TRBV4-1 to TRBJ1-4; D not certain. The source material was PBMCs. CDR3 bases: TGCGCCAGCAGCCAAATTTCAGGAGGGCCTGAAAAACTGTTTTTT. Its translation is CASSQISGGPEKLFF.